Following are 5 T cell receptor beta chains from one sample sequenced in a study of T cell responses to AZD1222 COVID-19 vaccine. Profiling relied on immunoSEQ multiplex PCR, and the TCRdb table lists in-frame clones only, not all of them. Counted here are roughly 120,000 clones, more than 70% occurring once; the ten biggest clones make up more than 4%. The specimen comprised peripheral blood, sampled on day 0 of AZD1222 vaccination. Receptors were obtained from an adult in good health.

V usage is TRBV4-2 and J usage is TRBJ2-3, with TRBD2 matching 9 bases. This CDR3 has 15 residues. V dropped 2 bases and J dropped 3; count of bases not matched to a gene: 3. The germline V gene encodes CDR1 LGHNA and CDR2 YNFKEQ. The CDR3 reads CASSQISGGTDTQYF. For the CDR3, the DNA is TGTGCCAGCAGCCAAATTAGCGGGGGAACAGATACGCAGTATTTT.

The rearrangement links TRBV14 to TRBJ2-2, with D uncertain. V was shortened by 1 base and J by 7 bases, with 13 bases between the two germline ends. The CDR3 is 15 residues long. Germline CDR1 is SGHDN and CDR2 is FVKESK. CDR3 residues: CASSQVSGRGGELFF. In DNA, the CDR3 is TGTGCCAGCAGCCAAGTATCGGGTCGTGGCGGGGAGCTGTTTTTT. Drawing the rest from reference TRBV14 and TRBJ2-2, the complete variable domain is EAGVTQFPSHSVIEKGQTVTLRCDPISGHDNLYWYRRVMGKEIKFLLHFVKESKQDESGMPNNRFLAERTGGTYSTLKVQPAELEDSGVYFCASSQVSGRGGELFFGEGSRLTVL.

This clone occurred once. V gene TRBV11-3 combines with J gene TRBJ2-3; the D is unclear. CDR1 is SGHNT and CDR2 is YENEEA in the germline V gene. The V gene lost 3 bases and the J gene lost 6 bases, with 13 bases spanning the gap. The CDR3 covers 14 residues. CDR3 DNA sequence: TGTGCCAGCAGCTTTTTCCCGCGTCCGGATACGCAGTATTTT. It is translated as CASSFFPRPDTQYF.

The rearrangement uses TRBV11-3 and TRBJ2-7; 8 nucleotides line up with TRBD1. Per the germline V gene, CDR1 is SGHNT and CDR2 is YENEEA. V dropped 5 bases and J dropped 4; count of bases not matched to a gene: 7. CDR3 size: 14 residues. This CDR3 is CASSVTGAKYEQYF. In nucleotides, the CDR3 is TGTGCCAGCAGCGTGACAGGGGCGAAATACGAGCAGTACTTC. Supplemented by reference TRBV11-3 and TRBJ2-7, the full variable domain reads EAGVVQSPRYKIIEKKQPVAFWCNPISGHNTLYWYLQNLGQGPELLIRYENEEAVDDSQLPKDRFSAERLKGVDSTLKIQPAELGDSAVYLCASSVTGAKYEQYFGPGTRLTVT.

The rearrangement links TRBV5-5 to TRBJ2-1, with D perhaps TRBD2 (7 bases). The germline V and J ends were trimmed by 0 bases and 11 bases, with 15 bases remaining between them. The CDR3 covers 14 residues. Germline loops: CDR1 SGHKS, CDR2 YYEKEE (reference sequence). For the CDR3, the DNA is TGTGCCAGCAGCTTGGAGGGGGGGATGGTTAAGCAGTTCTTC. It is translated as CASSLEGGMVKQFF.